The rows below give T cell receptor beta chains drawn from one sample of a study of cytomegalovirus exposure and HLA in healthy donors. Sequencing was performed with immunoSEQ multiplex PCR; in TCRdb, only in-frame clones are kept and a portion is missing. The repertoire holds about 130,000 clones, with 80% as singletons. Sequenced input: PBMCs. These receptors were collected from a woman in her thirties or forties in good health and CMV-seronegative. CDR3s include the opening cysteine and the closing phenylalanine or tryptophan. Each record gives: J gene, V gene, clone size, D gene, CDR3 length, CDR3 protein, CDR3 DNA. D genes are given only for firm matches. Clone sizes are given selectively: once, few, many, or a class where the clone is expanded.

TRBJ2-6 TRBV10-3 NA TRBD1 17 CAISNKPGQGGSNVLTF TGTGCCATCAGCAATAAACCGGGACAGGGGGGGTCCAACGTCCTGACTTTC
TRBJ1-4 TRBV7-2 NA NA 15 CASSLASATNEKLFF TGTGCCAGCAGCTTAGCTTCAGCAACTAATGAAAAACTGTTTTTT
TRBJ2-2 TRBV10-3 NA NA 15 CAISRTTGSTGELFF TGTGCCATCAGTCGTACTACAGGGTCCACCGGGGAGCTGTTTTTT
TRBJ2-7 TRBV10-3 NA NA 14 CAISSGTPSYEQYF TGTGCCATCAGTTCCGGGACACCTTCCTACGAGCAGTACTTC
TRBJ1-4 TRBV4-3 many TRBD1 17 CASSQDLGTGIDEKLFF TGCGCCAGCAGCCAAGATTTAGGGACAGGGATCGATGAAAAACTGTTTTTT
TRBJ2-7 TRBV28 NA NA 13 CASSLQGMGEQYF TGTGCCAGCAGTTTACAGGGTATGGGCGAGCAGTACTTC
TRBJ2-6 TRBV15 NA NA 16 CATSRGGLSGANVLTF TGTGCCACCAGCAGAGGCGGGCTCTCTGGGGCCAACGTCCTGACTTTC
TRBJ1-2 TRBV6-1 once TRBD1 15 CAGRQGREPNYGYTF TGTGCCGGACGACAGGGAAGGGAACCTAACTATGGCTACACCTTC
TRBJ1-5 TRBV4-1 NA NA 14 CASSGTGSNQPQHF TGCGCCAGCAGCGGAACAGGGAGCAATCAGCCCCAGCATTTT
TRBJ1-4 TRBV27 NA NA 13 CASSDNWNEKLFF TGTGCCAGCAGCGACAATTGGAACGAAAAACTGTTTTTT
TRBJ1-5 TRBV15 NA NA 15 CATSRYRSGNQPQHF TGTGCCACCAGCAGATATCGATCGGGGAATCAGCCCCAGCATTTT
TRBJ2-7 TRBV18 NA TRBD1 14 CASSPGQGIGEQYF TGTGCCAGCTCCCCGGGACAGGGGATTGGGGAGCAGTACTTC
TRBJ2-1 TRBV14 NA NA 14 CASSPLSSYNEQFF TGTGCCAGCAGCCCGCTGAGCTCCTACAATGAGCAGTTCTTC
TRBJ1-6 TRBV18 NA NA 17 CASSPPGLLPNNSPLHF TGTGCCAGCTCACCACCGGGCCTCCTGCCCAATAATTCACCCCTCCACTTT
TRBJ1-1 TRBV11-1 NA NA 15 CASSHRGNMNTEAFF TGTGCCAGCAGCCACCGGGGAAACATGAACACTGAAGCTTTCTTT
TRBJ2-7 TRBV27 NA NA 13 CASSLSRVGEQYF TGTGCCAGCAGTTTATCGAGGGTGGGCGAGCAGTACTTC
TRBJ2-3 TRBV5-1 NA NA 16 CASSLDRGPPTDTQYF TGCGCCAGCAGCTTGGATCGAGGGCCTCCCACAGATACGCAGTATTTT
TRBJ1-3 TRBV6-5 once NA 14 CASSYSDSGNTIYF TGTGCCAGCAGTTACTCGGACAGCGGAAACACCATATATTTT
TRBJ2-7 TRBV6-6 NA NA 12 CASSYSSVEQYF TGTGCCAGCAGTTACTCGAGTGTCGAGCAGTACTTC
TRBJ2-1 TRBV12-5 NA TRBD1 14 CASGGTGLYNEQFF TGTGCTAGTGGTGGGACAGGGCTTTACAATGAGCAGTTCTTC
TRBJ2-3 TRBV7-9 few TRBD2 16 CASSPLTSESTDTQYF TGTGCCAGCAGCCCCCTTACTAGCGAAAGCACAGATACGCAGTATTTT
TRBJ1-1 TRBV5-4 NA NA 11 CASSVGAEAFF TGTGCCAGCAGTGTGGGAGCTGAAGCTTTCTTT
TRBJ2-1 TRBV6-5 few TRBD1 15 CASSYSTGGHNEQFF TGTGCCAGCAGTTACTCGACAGGGGGCCACAATGAGCAGTTCTTC
TRBJ2-5 TRBV28 NA NA 15 CASMSGGGLLETQYF TGTGCCAGCATGAGCGGTGGGGGGTTGTTAGAGACCCAGTACTTC
TRBJ1-1 TRBV27 NA TRBD1 17 CASSLSGTGKVYTEAFF TGTGCCAGCAGTTTATCTGGGACAGGCAAGGTATACACTGAAGCTTTCTTT
TRBJ2-7 TRBV4-1 NA NA 14 CASSQDNYSYEQYF TGCGCCAGCAGCCAAGATAACTACTCCTACGAGCAGTACTTC
TRBJ1-5 TRBV4-3 NA NA 13 CASSQARNQPQHF TGCGCCAGCAGCCAAGCCAGGAATCAGCCCCAGCATTTT
TRBJ2-5 TRBV7-2 few TRBD1 13 CASSWDRDGTQYF TGTGCCAGCAGCTGGGACAGGGACGGGACCCAGTACTTC
TRBJ2-7 TRBV18 NA TRBD1 13 CASSPLGQDEQYF TGTGCCAGCTCACCACTGGGACAGGACGAGCAGTACTTC
TRBJ2-5 TRBV28 NA TRBD1 16 CASSYTGGRIGETQYF TGTGCCAGCAGTTACACAGGGGGTCGGATCGGGGAGACCCAGTACTTC
TRBJ1-4 TRBV27 NA NA 17 CASSFSKGDKGEEKLFF TGTGCCAGCAGTTTTAGCAAAGGGGACAAGGGGGAAGAAAAACTGTTTTTT
TRBJ1-6 TRBV14 NA TRBD1 21 CASSQDRSRGLGYSYNSPLHF TGTGCCAGCAGCCAAGATCGGTCCAGGGGGCTCGGATACTCCTATAATTCACCCCTCCACTTT
TRBJ1-2 TRBV7-8 NA NA 15 CASSLDSFANYGYTF TGTGCCAGCAGCTTGGACAGCTTCGCTAACTATGGCTACACCTTC
TRBJ2-7 TRBV7-9 NA NA 14 CASSLQGMTYEQYF TGTGCCAGCAGCTTACAGGGGATGACCTACGAGCAGTACTTC
TRBJ1-1 TRBV18 NA TRBD1 12 CVSSSTGPEAFF TGTGTCAGCTCATCGACAGGGCCTGAAGCTTTCTTT
TRBJ1-1 TRBV19 NA NA 15 CASSIEWRANTEAFF TGTGCCAGTAGTATAGAGTGGCGGGCGAACACTGAAGCTTTCTTT